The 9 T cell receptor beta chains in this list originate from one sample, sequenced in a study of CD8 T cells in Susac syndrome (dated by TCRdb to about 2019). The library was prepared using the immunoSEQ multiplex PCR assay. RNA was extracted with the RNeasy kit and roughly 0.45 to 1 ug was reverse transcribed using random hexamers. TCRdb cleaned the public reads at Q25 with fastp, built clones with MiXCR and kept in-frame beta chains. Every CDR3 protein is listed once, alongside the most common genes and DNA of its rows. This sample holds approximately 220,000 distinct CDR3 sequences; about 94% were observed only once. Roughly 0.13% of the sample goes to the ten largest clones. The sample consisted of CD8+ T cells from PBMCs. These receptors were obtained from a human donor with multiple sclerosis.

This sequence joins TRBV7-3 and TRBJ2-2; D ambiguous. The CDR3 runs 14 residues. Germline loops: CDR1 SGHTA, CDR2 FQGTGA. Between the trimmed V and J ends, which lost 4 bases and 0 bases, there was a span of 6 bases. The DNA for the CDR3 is TGTGCCAGCAGCTCCAATCCGAACACCGGGGAGCTGTTTTTT. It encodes CASSSNPNTGELFF.

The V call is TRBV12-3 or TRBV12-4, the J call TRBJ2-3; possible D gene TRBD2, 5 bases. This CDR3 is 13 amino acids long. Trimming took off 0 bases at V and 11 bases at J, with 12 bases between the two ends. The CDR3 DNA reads TGTGCCAGCAGTTTAGCGGGCGGCGGACTGCAGTATTTT. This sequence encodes CASSLAGGGLQYF.

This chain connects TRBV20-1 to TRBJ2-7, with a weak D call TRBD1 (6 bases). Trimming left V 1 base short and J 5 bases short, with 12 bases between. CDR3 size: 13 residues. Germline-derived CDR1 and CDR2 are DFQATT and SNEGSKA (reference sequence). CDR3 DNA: TGCAGTGCTAGAGCTCGGACAGAGAACGAGCAGTACTTC. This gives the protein CSARARTENEQYF.

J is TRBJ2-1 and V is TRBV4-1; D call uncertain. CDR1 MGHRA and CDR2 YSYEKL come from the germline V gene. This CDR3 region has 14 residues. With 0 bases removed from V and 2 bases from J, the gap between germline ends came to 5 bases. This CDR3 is CASSQDHTYNEQFF. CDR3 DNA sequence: TGCGCCAGCAGCCAAGATCATACCTACAATGAGCAGTTCTTC.

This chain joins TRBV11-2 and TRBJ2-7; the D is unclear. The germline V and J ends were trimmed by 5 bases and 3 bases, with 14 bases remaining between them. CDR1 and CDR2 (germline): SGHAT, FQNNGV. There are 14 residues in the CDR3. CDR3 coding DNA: TGTGCCAGCAGCACTTGGATCACGGACTACGAGCAGTACTTC. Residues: CASSTWITDYEQYF.

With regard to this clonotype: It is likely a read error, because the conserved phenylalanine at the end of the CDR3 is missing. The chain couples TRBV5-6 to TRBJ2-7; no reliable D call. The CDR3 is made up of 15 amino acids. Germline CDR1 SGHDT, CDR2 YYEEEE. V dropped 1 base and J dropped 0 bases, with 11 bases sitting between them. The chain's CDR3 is CASSLSQADSYEQYL. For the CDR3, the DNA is TGTGCCAGCAGCTTGAGTCAGGCTGACTCCTACGAGCAGTACCTC.

The CDR3 protein is CACGLAVYNEQFF. DNA of the CDR3: TGTGCCTGCGGACTAGCGGTTTACAATGAGCAGTTCTTC. The rearrangement links TRBV6-2 or TRBV6-3 to TRBJ2-1; TRBD2 aligns across 10 bases. V lost 11 bases, J lost 4 bases, and 5 bases stayed unmatched. Germline V gene data show CDR1 as MNHEY and CDR2 as SVGEGT. This CDR3 comprises 13 residues.

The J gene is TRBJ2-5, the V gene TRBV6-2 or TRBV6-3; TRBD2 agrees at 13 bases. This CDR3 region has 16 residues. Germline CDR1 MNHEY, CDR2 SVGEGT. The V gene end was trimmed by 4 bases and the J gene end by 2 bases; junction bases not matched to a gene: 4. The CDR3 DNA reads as TGTGCCAGCAGTTTCCCACTAGCGGGAGGGCAAGAGACCCAGTACTTC. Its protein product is CASSFPLAGGQETQYF.

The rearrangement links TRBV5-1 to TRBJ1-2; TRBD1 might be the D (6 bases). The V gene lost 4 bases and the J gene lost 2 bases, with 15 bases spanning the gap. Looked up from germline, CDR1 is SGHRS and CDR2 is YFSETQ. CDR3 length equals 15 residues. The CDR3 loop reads CASSDGGQTNYGYTF. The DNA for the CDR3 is TGCGCCAGCAGCGATGGAGGACAGACGAACTATGGCTACACCTTC.